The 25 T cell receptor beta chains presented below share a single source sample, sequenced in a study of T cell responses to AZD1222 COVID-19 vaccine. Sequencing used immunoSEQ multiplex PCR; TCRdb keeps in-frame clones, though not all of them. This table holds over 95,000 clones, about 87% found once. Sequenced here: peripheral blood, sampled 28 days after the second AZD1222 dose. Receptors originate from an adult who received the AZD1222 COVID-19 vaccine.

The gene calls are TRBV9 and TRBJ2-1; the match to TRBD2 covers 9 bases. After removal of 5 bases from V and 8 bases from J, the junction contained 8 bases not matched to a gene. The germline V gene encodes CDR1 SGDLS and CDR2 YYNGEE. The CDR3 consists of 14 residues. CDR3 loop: CASSFLGGGDEQFF. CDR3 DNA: TGTGCCAGCAGTTTCCTCGGCGGGGGGGATGAGCAGTTCTTC.

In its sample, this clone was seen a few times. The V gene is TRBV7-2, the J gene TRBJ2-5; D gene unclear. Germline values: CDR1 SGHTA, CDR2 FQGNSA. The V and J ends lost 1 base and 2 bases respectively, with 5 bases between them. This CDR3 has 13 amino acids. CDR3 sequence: CASSLVGQETQYF. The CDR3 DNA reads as TGTGCCAGCAGCTTAGTAGGGCAAGAGACCCAGTACTTC.

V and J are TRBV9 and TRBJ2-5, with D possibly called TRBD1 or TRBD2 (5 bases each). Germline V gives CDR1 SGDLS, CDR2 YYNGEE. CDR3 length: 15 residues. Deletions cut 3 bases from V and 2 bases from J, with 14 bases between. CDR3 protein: CASSARDLNQETQYF. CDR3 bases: TGTGCCAGCAGCGCCAGGGACCTAAATCAAGAGACCCAGTACTTC.

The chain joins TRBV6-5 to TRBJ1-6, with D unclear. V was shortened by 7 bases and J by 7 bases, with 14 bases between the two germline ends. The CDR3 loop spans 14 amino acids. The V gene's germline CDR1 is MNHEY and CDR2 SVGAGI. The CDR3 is CASITRVSNSPLHF. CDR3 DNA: TGTGCCAGCATCACGCGGGTGAGCAATTCACCCCTCCACTTT.

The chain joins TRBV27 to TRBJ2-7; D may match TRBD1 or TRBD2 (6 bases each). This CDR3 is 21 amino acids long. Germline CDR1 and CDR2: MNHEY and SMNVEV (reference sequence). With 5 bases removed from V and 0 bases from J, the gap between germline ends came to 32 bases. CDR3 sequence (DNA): TGTGCCAGCAGTGGTTATACGAGGGGCAAGCGAGGGGGGAAGGGCTCCTACGAGCAGTACTTC. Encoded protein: CASSGYTRGKRGGKGSYEQYF.

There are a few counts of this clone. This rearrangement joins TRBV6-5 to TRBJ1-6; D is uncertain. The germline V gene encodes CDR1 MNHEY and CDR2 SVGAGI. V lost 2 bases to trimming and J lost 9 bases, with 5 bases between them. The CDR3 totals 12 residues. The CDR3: CASSYGSSPLHF. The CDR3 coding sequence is TGTGCCAGCAGTTACGGTAGTTCACCCCTCCACTTT.

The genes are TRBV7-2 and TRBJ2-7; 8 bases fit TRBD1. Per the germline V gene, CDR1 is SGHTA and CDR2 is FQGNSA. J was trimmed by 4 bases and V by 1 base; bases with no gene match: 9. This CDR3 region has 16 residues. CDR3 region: CASSLDLGRGLYEQYF. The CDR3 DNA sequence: TGTGCCAGCAGCTTAGATTTGGGCAGGGGGCTTTACGAGCAGTACTTC.

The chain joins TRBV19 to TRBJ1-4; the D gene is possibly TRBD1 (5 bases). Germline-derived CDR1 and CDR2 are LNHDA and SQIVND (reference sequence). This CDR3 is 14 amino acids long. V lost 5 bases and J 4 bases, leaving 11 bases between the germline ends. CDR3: CASSVGRVNEKLFF. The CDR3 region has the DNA TGTGCCAGTAGTGTGGGGCGTGTTAATGAAAAACTGTTTTTT.

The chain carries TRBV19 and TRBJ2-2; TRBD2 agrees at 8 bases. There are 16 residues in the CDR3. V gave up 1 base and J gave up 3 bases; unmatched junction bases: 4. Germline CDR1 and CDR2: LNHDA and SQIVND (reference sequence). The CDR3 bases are TGTGCCAGTAGTATAGCCCAGCGGGGGTACACCGGGGAGCTGTTTTTT. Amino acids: CASSIAQRGYTGELFF.

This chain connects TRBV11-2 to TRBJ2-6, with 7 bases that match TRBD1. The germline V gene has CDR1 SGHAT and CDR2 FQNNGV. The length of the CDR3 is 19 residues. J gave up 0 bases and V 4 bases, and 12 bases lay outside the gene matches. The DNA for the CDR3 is TGTGCCAGCAGCTCACCATGGGACAGCGCAGACTCTGGGGCCAACGTCCTGACTTTC. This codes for CASSSPWDSADSGANVLTF. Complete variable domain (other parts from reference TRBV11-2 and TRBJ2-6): EAGVAQSPRYKIIEKRQSVAFWCNPISGHATLYWYQQILGQGPKLLIQFQNNGVVDDSQLPKDRFSAERLKGVDSTLKIQPAKLEDSAVYLCASSSPWDSADSGANVLTFGAGSRLTVL.

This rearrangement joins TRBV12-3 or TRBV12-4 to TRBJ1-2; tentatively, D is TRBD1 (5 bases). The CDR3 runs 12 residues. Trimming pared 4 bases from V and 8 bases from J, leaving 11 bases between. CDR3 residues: CASSYGADGYTF. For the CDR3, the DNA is TGTGCCAGCAGTTACGGGGCTGACGGCTACACCTTC.

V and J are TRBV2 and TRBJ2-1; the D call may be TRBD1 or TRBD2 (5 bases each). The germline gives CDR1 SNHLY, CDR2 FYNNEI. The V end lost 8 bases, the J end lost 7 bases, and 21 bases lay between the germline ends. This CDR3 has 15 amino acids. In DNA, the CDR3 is TGTGCCAGCCCCGCAGCGGCGGCCCCAGGGAATGAGCAGTTCTTC. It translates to CASPAAAAPGNEQFF.

DNA for the CDR3: TGTGCCATCAGTGAGGGTGTTAAAGGCAGCATCGTGCAGTACTTC. Amino acids: CAISEGVKGSIVQYF. The V and J genes are TRBV10-3 and TRBJ2-7; no clear D gene. V lost 2 bases and J lost 9, with 20 bases in between. Germline V lookup: CDR1 ENHRY, CDR2 SYGVKD. The CDR3 contains 15 residues.

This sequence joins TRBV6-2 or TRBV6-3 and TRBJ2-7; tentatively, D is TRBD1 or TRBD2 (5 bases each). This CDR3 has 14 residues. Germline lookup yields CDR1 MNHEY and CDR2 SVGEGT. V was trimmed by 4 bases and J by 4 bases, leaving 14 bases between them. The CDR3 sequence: CASSWDHGPYEQYF. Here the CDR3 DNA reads TGTGCCAGCAGTTGGGACCATGGACCATACGAGCAGTACTTC.

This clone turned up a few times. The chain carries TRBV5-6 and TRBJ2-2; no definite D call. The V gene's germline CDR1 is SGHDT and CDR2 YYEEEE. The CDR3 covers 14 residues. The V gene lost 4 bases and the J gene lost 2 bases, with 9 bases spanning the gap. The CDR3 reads CASSELGNTGELFF. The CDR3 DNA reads TGTGCCAGCAGCGAGTTGGGAAACACCGGGGAGCTGTTTTTT.

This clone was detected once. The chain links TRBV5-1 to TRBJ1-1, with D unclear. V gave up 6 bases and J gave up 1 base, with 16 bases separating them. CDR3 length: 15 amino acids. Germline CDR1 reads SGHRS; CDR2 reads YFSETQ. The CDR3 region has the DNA TGCGCCAGCACCGTAACATCCTCGAGGAACACTGAAGCTTTCTTT. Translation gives CASTVTSSRNTEAFF.

The DNA for the CDR3 is TGTGCCACCAGCAGTCCCAGGGGTTCTGAAAAACTGTTTTTT. It yields the protein CATSSPRGSEKLFF. The chain links TRBV15 to TRBJ1-4; D might be TRBD1 (6 bases). Per germline, CDR1 LNHNV and CDR2 YYDKDF (reference sequence). The germline V and J ends were trimmed by 3 bases and 7 bases, with 12 bases remaining between them. The CDR3 is 14 residues long. Using reference TRBV15 and TRBJ1-4 for the parts outside the CDR3, the full variable domain is DAMVIQNPRYQVTQFGKPVTLSCSQTLNHNVMYWYQQKSSQAPKLLFHYYDKDFNNEADTPDNFQSRRPNTSFCFLDIRSPGLGDTAMYLCATSSPRGSEKLFFGSGTQLSVL.

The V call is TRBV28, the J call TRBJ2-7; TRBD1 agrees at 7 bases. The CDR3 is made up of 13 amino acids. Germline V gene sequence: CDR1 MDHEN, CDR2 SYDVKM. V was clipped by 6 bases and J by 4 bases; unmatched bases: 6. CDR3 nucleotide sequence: TGTGCCAGCAGGTCGACAGGGTCGTACGAGCAGTACTTC. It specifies CASRSTGSYEQYF.

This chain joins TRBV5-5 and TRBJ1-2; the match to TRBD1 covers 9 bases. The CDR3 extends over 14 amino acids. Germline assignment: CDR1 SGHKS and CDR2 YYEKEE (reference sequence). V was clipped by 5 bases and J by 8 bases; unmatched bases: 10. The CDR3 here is CASSPGTGSEGYTF. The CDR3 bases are TGTGCCAGCAGTCCCGGGACAGGGTCGGAGGGCTACACCTTC.

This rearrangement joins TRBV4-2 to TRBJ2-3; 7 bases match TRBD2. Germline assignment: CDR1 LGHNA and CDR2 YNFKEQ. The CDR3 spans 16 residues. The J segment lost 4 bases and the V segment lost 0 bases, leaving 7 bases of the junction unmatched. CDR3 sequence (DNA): TGTGCCAGCAGCCAAGAGAGCGGGGAAGGGGCAGATACGCAGTATTTT. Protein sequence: CASSQESGEGADTQYF.

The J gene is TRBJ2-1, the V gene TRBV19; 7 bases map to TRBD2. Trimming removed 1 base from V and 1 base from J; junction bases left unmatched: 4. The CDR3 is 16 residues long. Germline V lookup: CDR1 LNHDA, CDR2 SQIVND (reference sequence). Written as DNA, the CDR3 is TGTGCCAGTAGTATAGGGGCCGGGGGGTCCTACAATGAGCAGTTCTTC. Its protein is CASSIGAGGSYNEQFF.

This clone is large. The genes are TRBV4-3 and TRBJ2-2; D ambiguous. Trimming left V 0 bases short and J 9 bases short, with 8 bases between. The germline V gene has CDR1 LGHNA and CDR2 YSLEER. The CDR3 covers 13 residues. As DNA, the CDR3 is TGCGCCAGCAGCCAAGATTGGTCCCGGGAGCTGTTTTTT. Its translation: CASSQDWSRELFF.

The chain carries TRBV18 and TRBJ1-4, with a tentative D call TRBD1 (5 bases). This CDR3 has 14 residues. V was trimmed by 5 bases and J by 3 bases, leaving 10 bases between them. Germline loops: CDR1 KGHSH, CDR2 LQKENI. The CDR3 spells CASSGTDANEKLFF. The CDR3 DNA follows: TGTGCCAGCTCAGGGACGGACGCTAATGAAAAACTGTTTTTT.

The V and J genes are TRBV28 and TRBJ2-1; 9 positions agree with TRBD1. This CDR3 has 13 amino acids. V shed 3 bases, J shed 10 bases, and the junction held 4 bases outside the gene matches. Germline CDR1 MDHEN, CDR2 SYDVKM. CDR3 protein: CASSFNRGREQFF. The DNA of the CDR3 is TGTGCCAGCAGTTTCAACAGGGGGCGGGAGCAGTTCTTC.

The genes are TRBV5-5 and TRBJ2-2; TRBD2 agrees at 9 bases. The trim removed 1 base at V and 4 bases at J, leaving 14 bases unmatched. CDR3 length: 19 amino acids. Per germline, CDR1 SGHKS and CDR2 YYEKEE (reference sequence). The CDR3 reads CASSLQWTSDLQITGELFF. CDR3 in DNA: TGTGCCAGCAGCTTGCAATGGACTAGCGACCTCCAGATCACCGGGGAGCTGTTTTTT.